The clone carrying this TCR beta chain was observed a handful of times. The antigen remains unidentified. The entry originates in a study of blood T cells in healthy people across ages. Study results and limitations: Unknown donor CMV status possibly confounded expanded clonotype changes.

There are 14 residues in the CDR3. The V segment lost 6 bases and the J segment 7 bases; nucleotides outside the gene matches: 6. Combining a sample-barcoded 5' primer with a J-beta primer mix, a second PCR ran for about 7 to 12 cycles. TCRdb reanalysed the 5' RACE reads using MiXCR and keeps one entry per CDR3 protein. This repertoire shows 540,000 or so distinct CDR3 sequences, about 45% found once; its top ten account for under 30%. The gene calls are TRBV12-3 or TRBV12-4 and TRBJ2-1; 10 bases align to TRBD2. Material: blood. The TCR originated in a man older than 75 in good health. The CDR3 coding sequence is TGTGCCAGCAGATCAGCGGGAGGGTTGAATGAGCAGTTCTTC. It translates to CASRSAGGLNEQFF.